Shown below are 27 T cell receptor beta chains from a single sample sequenced in a study of human T cells and chemical hapten exposure. Sample time point: patch test 1, 2 weeks after DPC sensitization. Treatment noted: therapeutic diphenylcyclopropenone sensitization with weekly scalp DPC. From the RACE reads, TCRdb called clonotypes with MiXCR, one entry per CDR3 protein. The profile shows about 81,000 distinct CDR3 sequences, over 6% of them singletons. The material was whole blood, obtained in connection with sensitization to the hapten diphenylcyclopropenone (DPC). These receptor sequences come from a woman in her thirties with alopecia areata. Some clones in this sample may be carry-over from other donors' samples.

This clonotype was seen more than once but under ten times. V and J are TRBV7-2 and TRBJ1-1; 10 nucleotides line up with TRBD1. The CDR3 runs 15 residues. Losses at the gene ends were 5 bases for V and 4 bases for J; bases not matched to a gene: 7. The germline gives CDR1 SGHTA, CDR2 FQGNSA. CDR3 bases: TGTGCCAGCAGCGATAGACAGGGGGCGGCCACTGAAGCTTTCTTT. It translates to CASSDRQGAATEAFF.

V is TRBV6-5 and J is TRBJ2-4, with D perhaps TRBD1 (5 bases). The CDR3 covers 12 residues. Germline V gene lookup returns CDR1 MNHEY and CDR2 SVGAGI. V lost 5 bases and J lost 9, with 11 bases in between. The CDR3 nucleotides read TGTGCCAGCAGTCAAACAGGAACCATTCAGTACTTC. Translated: CASSQTGTIQYF.

This clonotype was found many times. The chain carries TRBV29-1 and TRBJ1-1, with D hard to call. Trimming shortened V by 4 bases and J by 1 base, and 10 bases separated the two germline ends. Germline V gene sequence: CDR1 SQVTM, CDR2 ANQGSEA. CDR3 length: 13 residues. The CDR3 is CSVGAPTNTEAFF. The CDR3 DNA is TGCAGCGTTGGGGCACCCACGAACACTGAAGCTTTCTTT.

This clonotype has just one count. Possible read error: a much larger clone is one base away. The chain uses TRBV5-4 and TRBJ2-3; TRBD2 agrees at 8 bases. The CDR3 runs to 15 residues. In germline, CDR1 is SGHNT, CDR2 YYREEE (reference sequence). V was pared by 3 bases and J by 7 bases, with 10 bases of the junction left unmatched. CDR3 protein: CASSWGTRAQNTQYF. The CDR3 nucleotides are TGTGCCAGCAGCTGGGGGACTAGGGCTCAGAATACGCAGTATTTT.

The sample holds a few counts of this clonotype. The V call is TRBV5-1, the J call TRBJ2-5; 9 bases agree with TRBD1. This CDR3 is 14 amino acids long. Per the germline V gene, CDR1 is SGHRS and CDR2 is YFSETQ. V dropped 2 bases and J dropped 4; count of bases not matched to a gene: 3. The CDR3 region has the DNA TGCGCCAGCAGCTTCGACAGGGGGGGAGAGACCCAGTACTTC. Its protein product is CASSFDRGGETQYF.

This clonotype was seen more than once but under ten times. The chain combines TRBV6-6 with TRBJ1-5; D perhaps matches TRBD1 (5 bases). V was trimmed by 7 bases and J by 0 bases, leaving 10 bases between them. The germline gives CDR1 MNHNY, CDR2 SVGAGI (reference sequence). This CDR3 spans 14 amino acids. CDR3: CASNGGNSNQPQHF. For the CDR3, the DNA is TGTGCCAGCAATGGGGGTAATAGCAATCAGCCCCAGCATTTT.

The chain links TRBV27 to TRBJ1-5; 9 positions match TRBD1. The CDR3 extends over 19 amino acids. CDR1 is MNHEY and CDR2 is SMNVEV in the germline V gene (reference sequence). V lost 5 bases and J lost 1; bases outside the gene matches: 15. The CDR3 sequence: CASSTVRGTGRVSNQPQHF. CDR3 in DNA: TGTGCCAGCAGTACAGTTCGCGGGACAGGGAGGGTAAGCAATCAGCCCCAGCATTTT.

This clonotype has just a few counts. The junction and the germline gene differ at one end; a read error may be behind it. This chain links TRBV7-6 with TRBJ1-1; D not certain. Germline V lookup: CDR1 SGHVS, CDR2 FNYEAQ. The CDR3 sequence is 12 residues long. The CDR3 protein is CASSLALEELLF. CDR3 DNA sequence: TGTGCCAGCAGCTTAGCGTTAGAAGAATTACTCTTT. Full variable domain (outside the CDR3, taken from reference TRBV7-6 and TRBJ1-1): GAGVSQSPRYKVTKRGQDVALRCDPISGHVSLYWYRQALGQGPEFLTYFNYEAQQDKSGLPNDRFSAERPEGSISTLTIQRTEQRDSAMYRCASSLALEELLFGQGTRLTVV.

This clonotype was picked up a small number of times. V usage is TRBV12-3 or TRBV12-4 and J usage is TRBJ1-1; TRBD1 matches at 7 bases. This CDR3 has 14 residues. Trimming took 4 bases from V and 1 from J; bases not matched to a gene: 3. CDR3 nucleotides: TGTGCCAGCAGTTCGGGACAGCGGAACACTGAAGCTTTCTTT. It encodes CASSSGQRNTEAFF.

This clonotype was picked up one time. This may be a read error: a much more frequent sequence differs by one nucleotide. For the CDR3, the DNA is TGCAGCGTTGCAGGGTCTAGCGGGGTCGGTACAGATACGCAGTATTTT. It yields the protein CSVAGSSGVGTDTQYF. V and J are TRBV29-1 and TRBJ2-3, with 9 bases lining up with TRBD2. CDR1 is SQVTM, CDR2 ANQGSEA, per germline. This CDR3 region has 16 residues. V gave up 4 bases and J gave up 3 bases; unmatched junction bases: 11.

This chain joins TRBV10-2 and TRBJ1-1; 7 bases are a match to TRBD1. The CDR3 extends over 14 amino acids. Unmatched junction bases numbered 6, after V lost 7 bases and J lost 1 base. Germline-derived CDR1 and CDR2 are WSHSY and SAAADI. The CDR3 coding sequence is TGCGCCAGCAACGCACAGGGGACGAACACTGAAGCTTTCTTT. Its protein is CASNAQGTNTEAFF.

This clonotype has just a few counts. This CDR3 is CASSPPGFVGTEAFF. The CDR3 DNA follows: TGTGCCAGCAGCCCTCCAGGGTTTGTTGGAACTGAAGCTTTCTTT. The J gene is TRBJ1-1, the V gene TRBV11-2; tentatively, D is TRBD1 (5 bases). CDR1 is SGHAT and CDR2 is FQNNGV in the germline V gene. Trimming cost V 5 bases and J 5 bases, with 18 bases left between them. This CDR3 region has 15 residues.

The sample holds a few counts of this clonotype. This rearrangement joins TRBV5-5 to TRBJ1-2, with 8 bases fitting TRBD1. The CDR3 spans 16 residues. Losses at the gene ends were 1 base for V and 4 bases for J; bases not matched to a gene: 9. From germline, CDR1 is SGHKS and CDR2 YYEKEE (reference sequence). The CDR3 DNA reads as TGTGCCAGCAGCTTGACAGGGGGATTTGGCGGCTATGGCTACACCTTC. Protein product: CASSLTGGFGGYGYTF.

This clonotype has at least ten counts. The chain is built from TRBV12-3 or TRBV12-4 and TRBJ1-1; D unclear. V lost 0 bases, J lost 1 base, and 9 bases lay in between. The CDR3 consists of 15 residues. The CDR3 bases are TGTGCCAGCAGTTTAGCCGGGCGGGGGAACACTGAAGCTTTCTTT. Translating gives CASSLAGRGNTEAFF.

CDR3 DNA: TGCGCCAGCAGCCAAGCCCGAACAGGGAGCTCCTACGAGCAGTACTTC. This codes for CASSQARTGSSYEQYF. The chain joins TRBV4-1 to TRBJ2-7, with D tentatively TRBD1 (6 bases). Trimming cost V 1 base and J 0 bases, with 13 bases left between them. From germline, CDR1 is MGHRA and CDR2 YSYEKL. This CDR3 comprises 16 residues.

This clonotype was seen many times. The J gene is TRBJ2-3, the V gene TRBV20-1; 9 bases are shared with TRBD1. In germline, CDR1 is DFQATT, CDR2 SNEGSKA (reference sequence). The trim removed 3 bases at V and 0 bases at J, leaving 4 bases unmatched. The CDR3 has 15 residues. CDR3 residues: CSARRGQGSTDTQYF. DNA of the CDR3: TGCAGTGCTAGGCGGGGACAGGGCAGCACAGATACGCAGTATTTT.

The CDR3 is CASSQYRGSGGYTF. The CDR3 nucleotides read TGTGCCAGCAGCCAATATCGGGGGAGTGGCGGCTACACCTTC. The J gene is TRBJ1-2, the V gene TRBV3-1; TRBD1 is a possible D gene (5 bases). V was shortened by 2 bases and J by 8 bases, with 15 bases between the two germline ends. Germline loops: CDR1 LGHDT, CDR2 YNNKEL (reference sequence). This CDR3 has 14 residues. The full variable domain, completed using reference TRBV3-1 and TRBJ1-2, is DTAVSQTPKYLVTQMGNDKSIKCEQNLGHDTMYWYKQDSKKFLKIMFSYNNKELIINETVPNRFSPKSPDKAHLNLHINSLELGDSAVYFCASSQYRGSGGYTFGSGTRLTVV.

As for this clonotype: One junction end does not reproduce the germline sequence, and a read error may be involved. The chain recombines TRBV18 with TRBJ2-1, with 9 bases lining up with TRBD2. Per germline, CDR1 KGHSH and CDR2 LQKENI. The CDR3 is 18 residues long. CDR3 in DNA: TGTGCCAGCTCCCCACCTCTCAGCGGGGGGCTCTCCTACAATGAGCAGTTCTTC. This gives the protein CASSPPLSGGLSYNEQFF.

This clonotype was counted ten times or more. This rearrangement joins TRBV20-1 to TRBJ2-5; D is perhaps TRBD1 (6 bases). Germline V gene data show CDR1 as DFQATT and CDR2 as SNEGSKA (reference sequence). This CDR3 spans 12 amino acids. Trimming took 3 bases from V and 5 from J, leaving 10 bases between them. The CDR3 loop is CSASWGQETQYF. DNA for the CDR3: TGCAGTGCTAGTTGGGGGCAGGAGACCCAGTACTTC.

The V gene is TRBV25-1, the J gene TRBJ1-1; no reliable D call. The CDR3 loop spans 14 amino acids. In germline, CDR1 is MGHDK, CDR2 SYGVNS. V lost 2 bases to trimming and J lost 7 bases, with 14 bases between them. CDR3 DNA sequence: TGTGCCAGCAGTGAACTGCCCCAACATGGTGAAGCTTTCTTT. It encodes CASSELPQHGEAFF.

The chain has TRBV4-1 and TRBJ1-1, with D possibly matching TRBD1 (5 bases). V lost 4 bases to trimming and J lost 0 bases, with 12 bases between them. CDR3 length: 15 residues. Germline CDR1 is MGHRA and CDR2 is YSYEKL. CDR3 protein: CASSLGAGMNTEAFF. For the CDR3, the DNA is TGCGCCAGCAGCCTGGGTGCAGGGATGAACACTGAAGCTTTCTTT.

This sequence joins TRBV19 and TRBJ2-3, with D possibly TRBD2 on 6 matching bases. With 4 bases removed from V and 1 base from J, the gap between germline ends came to 9 bases. There are 14 residues in the CDR3. Germline V gives CDR1 LNHDA, CDR2 SQIVND (reference sequence). CDR3 loop: CASSRGGGTDTQYF. CDR3 DNA sequence: TGTGCCAGTAGTAGAGGAGGGGGCACAGATACGCAGTATTTT.

The chain uses TRBV20-1 and TRBJ1-1, with a possible D match to TRBD1 (5 bases). CDR1 is DFQATT, CDR2 SNEGSKA, per germline (reference sequence). V lost 6 bases and J 1 base, leaving 12 bases between the germline ends. The CDR3 has 13 residues. The CDR3 sequence: CSAGGPPNTEAFF. The CDR3 bases are TGCAGTGCGGGGGGACCGCCGAACACTGAAGCTTTCTTT.

This clonotype has a handful of counts. The chain uses TRBV9 and TRBJ2-1, with D possibly TRBD2 on 5 matching bases. CDR1 and CDR2 (germline): SGDLS, YYNGEE. V lost 3 bases to trimming and J lost 15 bases, with 22 bases between them. This CDR3 has 14 amino acids. The CDR3 sequence is CASSATSRLGRGFF. For the CDR3, the DNA is TGTGCCAGCAGCGCCACCTCTAGACTGGGTCGGGGGTTCTTC. Drawing the rest from reference TRBV9 and TRBJ2-1, the complete variable domain is DSGVTQTPKHLITATGQRVTLRCSPRSGDLSVYWYQQSLDQGLQFLIQYYNGEERAKGNILERFSAQQFPDLHSELNLSSLELGDSALYFCASSATSRLGRGFFGPGTRLTVL.

This clonotype was found a few times. The V gene is TRBV27, the J gene TRBJ2-3, with a tentative D call TRBD2 (6 bases). This CDR3 has 16 amino acids. Germline V CDR1 and CDR2: MNHEY, SMNVEV (reference sequence). Trimming stripped 2 bases from V and 3 bases from J, with 15 bases between. The DNA of the CDR3 is TGTGCCAGCAGTTTAGCGGGTGGGAGGCAAACAGATACGCAGTATTTT. It encodes CASSLAGGRQTDTQYF.

The V and J genes are TRBV7-9 and TRBJ2-5, with TRBD2 matching 7 bases. J lost 1 base, V lost 2 bases, and 4 bases had no gene match. Germline V gene data show CDR1 as SEHNR and CDR2 as FQNEAQ (reference sequence). This CDR3 is built from 15 residues. The CDR3 sequence: CASSLILAVQETQYF. The CDR3 DNA reads TGTGCCAGCAGCTTAATCCTAGCGGTCCAAGAGACCCAGTACTTC.

This clonotype occurred a few times. The chain combines TRBV7-9 with TRBJ1-3; no clear D. This CDR3 is built from 16 residues. V lost 4 bases and J lost 0, with 13 bases in between. CDR1 SEHNR and CDR2 FQNEAQ come from the germline V gene (reference sequence). The CDR3 loop is CASSSSPVDSGNTIYF. The CDR3 nucleotides read TGTGCCAGCAGCTCATCCCCGGTTGACTCTGGAAACACCATATATTTT.